The T cell receptor (beta chain) described here comes from a study of Ad26.COV2.S vaccination and SARS-CoV-2 variants. Across the whole study: The study gave Ad26.COV2.S intramuscularly, once or twice 56 days apart.

TCRdb's copy holds only in-frame clones and misses some; the assay was immunoSEQ multiplex PCR. The sample lists around 270,000 clones; around 90% were seen once. About this clone itself: The antigen remains unidentified.

The CDR3 extends over 16 amino acids. Germline lookup yields CDR1 SGHAT and CDR2 FQDESV (reference sequence). V was cut by 5 bases and J by 0 bases, with 13 bases left in between. Study-level points and caveats: Vaccine and placebo recipients had similar non-spike TCR breadth.

Treatment denoted: some 20 received Ad26.COV2.S at low or high dose, single or two shots; 5 received placebo; per-sample allocation not given. Collection of samples fell on day 63 after the first vaccine or placebo injection. This specimen was peripheral blood, taken in a trial of Ad26.COV2.S vaccine versus placebo. The chain is built from TRBV11-1 and TRBJ2-2; TRBD2 is a possible D gene (7 bases). This TCR came from a person between 18 and 59 years old who received the Ad26.COV2.S COVID-19 vaccine or a placebo. The CDR3 bases are TGTGCCAGCAGCCTCGAGGGGGGGGCGAACACCGGGGAGCTGTTTTTT. As protein: CASSLEGGANTGELFF. The variable domain in full, with the rest retrieved from reference TRBV11-1 and TRBJ2-2, is EAEVAQSPRYKITEKSQAVAFWCDPISGHATLYWYRQILGQGPELLVQFQDESVVDDSQLPKDRFSAERLKGVDSTLKIQPAELGDSAMYLCASSLEGGANTGELFFGEGSRLTVL.